The rows below give T cell receptor beta chains drawn from one sample of a study of cytomegalovirus exposure and HLA in healthy donors. The repertoire was sequenced with immunoSEQ multiplex PCR; TCRdb's copy has only in-frame clones and lacks some. The repertoire holds over 65,000 clones, with about 80% as singletons. Sequenced input: PBMCs. These receptors were obtained from a middle-aged woman in good health and CMV-seronegative. The CDR3 runs from the conserved cysteine through the conserved F or W. The order of the fields is J gene, D gene, clone size, V gene, CDR3 DNA, CDR3 protein. A D gene is named only where the DNA matches it firmly. Clone size is stated in some rows and not others, as once, few, many or a class when expanded.

TRBJ2-5 | - | - | TRBV4-1 | TGCGCCAGCAGCCCCGGCCCGGAGAGGGAGACCCAGTACTTC | CASSPGPERETQYF
TRBJ2-7 | TRBD2 | - | TRBV5-1 | TGCGCCAGCAGCCTGATAGCGGGAGGGCCCTACGAGCAGTACTTC | CASSLIAGGPYEQYF
TRBJ2-7 | - | - | TRBV6-1 | TGTGCCAGCAGCCTACTAGTTTCCAACTACGAGCAGTACTTC | CASSLLVSNYEQYF
TRBJ2-7 | TRBD1 | - | TRBV6-6 | TGTGCCAGCAGTGACCCGGGGACAGGGGTTTACGAGCAGTACTTC | CASSDPGTGVYEQYF
TRBJ1-4 | TRBD1 | - | TRBV5-1 | TGCGCCAGCAGCTGGGGACAGTCTCGTGAAAAACTGTTTTTT | CASSWGQSREKLFF
TRBJ2-3 | TRBD2 | - | TRBV25-1 | TGTGCCAGCAGTGAATCGAGCGGGAGGGGGTCCACAGATACGCAGTATTTT | CASSESSGRGSTDTQYF
TRBJ2-2 | TRBD2 | - | TRBV10-1 | TGCGCCAGCAGTGGGATTAGCGGGAAAGAGGGGAGCACCGGGGAGCTGTTTTTT | CASSGISGKEGSTGELFF
TRBJ1-2 | - | - | TRBV10-1 | TGCGCCAGCAGTGAGTCGACAGCCTATGGCTACACCTTC | CASSESTAYGYTF
TRBJ2-1 | TRBD1 | - | TRBV4-1 | TGCGCCAGCAGCCAAGATCCGCCGGGACAGGGGGTTGGTTATCTCTACAATGAGCAGTTCTTC | CASSQDPPGQGVGYLYNEQFF
TRBJ2-2 | TRBD2 | - | TRBV19 | TGTGCCAGTAAGGTCCTAGCGGGAGACACCGGGGAGCTGTTTTTT | CASKVLAGDTGELFF
TRBJ1-3 | - | few | TRBV6-6 | TGTGCCAGCAGCAACAGGGAACGGTCTGGAAACACCATATATTTT | CASSNRERSGNTIYF
TRBJ2-2 | - | - | TRBV19 | TGTGCCAGTGGACTCGGACTGAAGCGTAACACCGGGGAGCTGTTTTTT | CASGLGLKRNTGELFF
TRBJ2-5 | TRBD1 | - | TRBV10-1 | TGCGCCAGCAGTGCGACAGGGGGCGAAGAGACCCAGTACTTC | CASSATGGEETQYF
TRBJ2-7 | TRBD2 | - | TRBV19 | TGTGCCAGTAGTATAAGGAGGACTAGCGGTGTAAACTACGAGCAGTACTTC | CASSIRRTSGVNYEQYF
TRBJ1-5 | - | few | TRBV30 | TGTGCCTGGGGGTCCACAGGGCCAGGTCAGCCCCAGCATTTT | CAWGSTGPGQPQHF
TRBJ1-1 | TRBD1 | - | TRBV4-1 | TGCGCCAGCGCCGGACAGGGGTATGTTCGGAACACTGAAGCTTTCTTT | CASAGQGYVRNTEAFF
TRBJ2-3 | - | - | TRBV7-2 | TGTGCCAGCAGCATCCTAGGGGGGGGGCTAGCGAGCACAGATACGCAGTATTTT | CASSILGGGLASTDTQYF
TRBJ1-1 | - | few | TRBV19 | TGTGCCAGTAGCGGGGTCGGGGGGAGGATGAACACTGAAGCTTTCTTT | CASSGVGGRMNTEAFF
TRBJ1-4 | TRBD1 | - | TRBV2 | TGTGCCAGCAGTGAGAGCCGGGACAGAAATGAAAAACTGTTTTTT | CASSESRDRNEKLFF
TRBJ2-3 | TRBD2 | - | TRBV7-2 | TGTGCCAGCAGCCCCGAAGGGACTAGGACAGATACGCAGTATTTT | CASSPEGTRTDTQYF
TRBJ1-2 | - | medium-sized | TRBV6-4 | TGTGCCAGCAGTGACACTGTCCAGGGTGTAAGCGGCTACACCTTC | CASSDTVQGVSGYTF
TRBJ2-3 | - | - | TRBV4-1 | TGCGCCAGCAGCCCAATAGGAGCTAAGCTTAGCACAGATACGCAGTATTTT | CASSPIGAKLSTDTQYF